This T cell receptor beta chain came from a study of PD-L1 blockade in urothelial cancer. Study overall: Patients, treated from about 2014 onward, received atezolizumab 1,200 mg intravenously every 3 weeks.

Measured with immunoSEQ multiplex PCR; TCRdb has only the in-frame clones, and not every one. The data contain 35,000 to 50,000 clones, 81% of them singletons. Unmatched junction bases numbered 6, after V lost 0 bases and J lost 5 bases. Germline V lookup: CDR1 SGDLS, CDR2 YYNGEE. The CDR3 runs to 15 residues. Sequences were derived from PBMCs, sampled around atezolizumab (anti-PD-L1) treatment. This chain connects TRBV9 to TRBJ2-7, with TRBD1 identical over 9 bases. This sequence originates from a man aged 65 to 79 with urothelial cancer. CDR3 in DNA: TGTGCCAGCAGCGTAGAGGGGACAGGGCGACACGAGCAGTACTTC. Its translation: CASSVEGTGRHEQYF.